The 3 T cell receptor beta chains below were found in one sample sequenced in a study of identifying expanded T cells in peripheral blood. The protocol was immunoSEQ multiplex PCR, while the TCRdb copy is restricted to in-frame clones and leaves out a portion. The profile shows more than 50,000 clones, about four fifths of them singletons. The sequenced sample was blood. These receptors were collected from a person between 18 and 70 years old in good health.

This clone was observed a handful of times. The chain uses TRBV4-1 and TRBJ1-5; D might be TRBD1 (6 bases). Trimming cost V 4 bases and J 7 bases, with 17 bases left between them. Germline-derived CDR1 and CDR2 are MGHRA and YSYEKL. The CDR3 extends over 15 amino acids. CDR3 sequence reads: CASSLFGFGGQPQHF. CDR3 coding DNA: TGCGCCAGCAGCCTGTTCGGGTTTGGGGGCCAGCCCCAGCATTTT.

The chain links TRBV5-1 to TRBJ2-7; the D gene is possibly TRBD2 (6 bases). The V end was cut by 0 bases, the J end by 1 base, with 14 bases between. The CDR3 has 16 residues. Germline V gene lookup returns CDR1 SGHRS and CDR2 YFSETQ. The DNA of the CDR3 is TGCGCCAGCAGCTTGGACCCGGCCCGGGGGTCCTACGAGCAGTACTTC. It encodes CASSLDPARGSYEQYF.

J is TRBJ1-4 and V is TRBV30; TRBD1 is a possible D gene (6 bases). The CDR3 totals 14 residues. CDR1 and CDR2 from the germline V gene are GTSNPN and SVGIG (reference sequence). Between the trimmed V and J ends, which lost 1 base and 13 bases, there was a span of 19 bases. Written as DNA, the CDR3 is TGTGCCTGGAGTGAATCCCAGGGGTTCGGTCTACTGTTTTTT. It is translated as CAWSESQGFGLLFF.